The 27 T cell receptor beta chains reported below all come from one sample, sequenced in a study of liver allograft versus peripheral blood T cells. Study-level information: Recipients' peripheral blood served as the comparator for T cell receptor repertoires in transplanted livers.

TCRdb reprocessed the reads with MiXCR, giving one entry per CDR3 protein. The data show about 2,100 distinct CDR3 sequences, around 16% seen once. The receptors originated from a human patient who had a liver transplant. Part of the T cell pool may stem from the graft donor.

This chain connects TRBV18 to TRBJ2-7; D is possibly TRBD2 (6 bases). The CDR3 is 13 residues long. Between the trimmed V and J ends, which lost 3 bases and 6 bases, there was a span of 12 bases. CDR1 is KGHSH, CDR2 LQKENI, per germline. CDR3 in amino acids: CASSPGGGREQYF. In nucleotides, the CDR3 is TGTGCCAGCTCACCCGGGGGTGGGCGCGAGCAGTACTTC.

This clonotype is deemed medium-sized. The V gene is TRBV18, the J gene TRBJ2-1, with D perhaps given as TRBD1 or TRBD2 (5 bases each). CDR1 and CDR2 (germline): KGHSH, LQKENI. CDR3 length: 16 residues. Trimming left V 0 bases short and J 4 bases short, with 13 bases between. CDR3 protein: CASSPPSGTVYNEQFF. CDR3 bases: TGTGCCAGCTCACCACCTTCGGGGACGGTATACAATGAGCAGTTCTTC. The whole variable domain, remainder taken from reference TRBV18 and TRBJ2-1, is NAGVMQNPRHLVRRRGQEARLRCSPMKGHSHVYWYRQLPEEGLKFMVYLQKENIIDESGMPKERFSAEFPKEGPSILRIQQVVRGDSAAYFCASSPPSGTVYNEQFFGPGTRLTVL.

Judged by abundance, this clonotype is large. The rearrangement joins TRBV6-5 to TRBJ1-3; possible D gene TRBD1, 5 bases. CDR1 MNHEY and CDR2 SVGAGI come from the germline V gene. V was shortened by 6 bases and J by 0 bases, with 9 bases between the two germline ends. The CDR3 covers 14 residues. CDR3 sequence: CASSGDFSGNTIYF. As DNA, the CDR3 is TGTGCCAGCAGCGGGGACTTCTCTGGAAACACCATATATTTT.

This clonotype rates as medium-sized. In DNA form, the CDR3 reads TGTGCCAGTAACAGGGTCTTTTATCAGCCCCAGCATTTT. This sequence encodes CASNRVFYQPQHF. The chain is built from TRBV19 and TRBJ1-5, with D possibly matching TRBD1 (6 bases). V was clipped by 7 bases and J by 5 bases, with 12 bases between them. Per germline, CDR1 LNHDA and CDR2 SQIVND (reference sequence). The CDR3 consists of 13 residues.

The genes are TRBV28 and TRBJ2-3; 12 nucleotides align to TRBD2. This CDR3 comprises 14 residues. Looked up from germline, CDR1 is MDHEN and CDR2 is SYDVKM. Germline trimming cut 8 bases from V and 5 bases from J; bases unmatched to any gene: 5. CDR3 in DNA: TGTGCCAGCGCTAGCGGGGGGGCCGGAGATACGCAGTATTTT. This codes for CASASGGAGDTQYF.

This clonotype appeared a few times. The J gene is TRBJ2-7, the V gene TRBV7-9; 11 bases are shared with TRBD2. The CDR3 sequence is 15 residues long. Germline trimming cut 4 bases from V and 2 bases from J; bases unmatched to any gene: 4. CDR1 and CDR2 from the germline V gene are SEHNR and FQNEAQ (reference sequence). As DNA, the CDR3 is TGTGCCAGCAGCTCTAGCGGGGGGTCAACCTACGAGCAGTACTTC. Protein product: CASSSSGGSTYEQYF.

The gene calls are TRBV4-1 and TRBJ1-2, with D hard to call. The CDR3 contains 14 residues. Germline loops: CDR1 MGHRA, CDR2 YSYEKL. Trimming removed 0 bases from V and 4 bases from J, with 9 bases in between. The CDR3 sequence is CASSQEPVAYGYTF. CDR3 coding DNA: TGCGCCAGCAGCCAAGAACCGGTGGCCTATGGCTACACCTTC.

By proportion, this clonotype is medium-sized (0.01 to 0.1%). The genes are TRBV9 and TRBJ1-5; 8 bases agree with TRBD1. J lost 0 bases, V lost 4 bases, and 15 bases had no gene match. The CDR3 sequence is 19 residues long. Germline lookup yields CDR1 SGDLS and CDR2 YYNGEE. CDR3 residues: CASSPTWRTGYYSNQPQHF. The CDR3 coding sequence is TGTGCCAGCAGCCCCACCTGGCGGACAGGGTACTATAGCAATCAGCCCCAGCATTTT.

This clonotype was recorded only once. This could be a read error, since a much larger clone is one nucleotide away. The gene calls are TRBV18 and TRBJ1-1, with D possibly TRBD1 on 5 matching bases. Germline lookup yields CDR1 KGHSH and CDR2 LQKENI. The V gene lost 6 bases and the J gene lost 3 bases, with 11 bases spanning the gap. The CDR3 totals 13 residues. Here the CDR3 DNA reads TGTGCCAGCTCCTCGACAGACTACACTGAAGCTTTCTTT. It is translated as CASSSTDYTEAFF.

This CDR3 reads CSTTRGGGYTF. The CDR3 DNA reads TGCAGCACTACTCGGGGGGGTGGCTACACCTTC. The chain links TRBV29-1 to TRBJ1-2, with D possibly being TRBD1 (5 bases). The CDR3 sequence is 11 residues long. The ends were cut back, 8 bases at V and 7 bases at J, with 14 bases in the middle. The germline V gene encodes CDR1 SQVTM and CDR2 ANQGSEA.

With regard to this clonotype: A read error likely explains this, since a far larger clone differs by one base. The chain couples TRBV6-1 to TRBJ2-1; the match to TRBD1 covers 9 bases. The V and J ends lost 4 bases and 5 bases, in that order; junction bases with no gene match: 6. Germline V lookup: CDR1 MNHNS, CDR2 SASEGT. This CDR3 is 15 amino acids long. CDR3 DNA: TGTGCCAGCAGTGGAACAGGGGGCGCCCACAATGAGCAGTTCTTC. Amino acids: CASSGTGGAHNEQFF.

By sample fraction, this clonotype is medium-sized. The rearrangement links TRBV18 to TRBJ1-1; D remains unclear. Germline lookup yields CDR1 KGHSH and CDR2 LQKENI. V gave up 3 bases and J gave up 3 bases, with 14 bases separating them. The CDR3 consists of 15 residues. The chain's CDR3 is CASSPTGQGYTEAFF. The CDR3 DNA reads TGTGCCAGCTCACCTACGGGTCAAGGGTACACTGAAGCTTTCTTT.

This clonotype is categorized as medium-sized (0.01 to 0.1%). The V call is TRBV20-1, the J call TRBJ1-1; TRBD1 aligns across 7 bases. With 5 bases clipped from V and 3 bases from J, the junction kept 6 bases outside the gene matches. The CDR3 length is 13 residues. CDR1 is DFQATT, CDR2 SNEGSKA, per germline (reference sequence). CDR3 coding DNA: TGCAGTGCTTCCGACAGGGCCGACACTGAAGCTTTCTTT. It translates to CSASDRADTEAFF.

The rearrangement links TRBV10-2 to TRBJ2-1, with 9 bases that match TRBD2. The J segment lost 9 bases and the V segment lost 6 bases, leaving 12 bases of the junction unmatched. Germline CDR1 WSHSY, CDR2 SAAADI. This CDR3 contains 15 residues. The CDR3 sequence: CASRTPSGAGGEQFF. The CDR3 bases are TGCGCCAGCAGGACCCCTAGCGGGGCGGGGGGTGAGCAGTTCTTC.

V is TRBV12-3 or TRBV12-4 and J is TRBJ2-1; 11 positions agree with TRBD1. The CDR3 is made up of 15 amino acids. With 6 bases clipped from V and 12 bases from J, the junction kept 13 bases outside the gene matches. The CDR3 loop reads CASSSSGQGVVGQFF. The CDR3 bases are TGTGCCAGCAGCTCCTCGGGACAGGGGGTGGTCGGGCAGTTCTTC.

This clonotype is large in the sample. The rearrangement uses TRBV12-3 or TRBV12-4 and TRBJ1-5; D call uncertain. The germline V and J ends were trimmed by 8 bases and 6 bases, with 20 bases remaining between them. This CDR3 comprises 15 residues. CDR3 in DNA: TGTGCCAGCGCTATAGGGCGGTCAGGAGGTCAGCCCCAGCATTTT. It specifies CASAIGRSGGQPQHF.

This clonotype is categorized as medium-sized. The CDR3 DNA reads as TGTGCCAGCAGCTCACAGGGGAACAAGCTCTATGGCTACACCTTC. Its translation: CASSSQGNKLYGYTF. The V gene is TRBV5-5, the J gene TRBJ1-2; 7 bases are shared with TRBD1. The CDR3 loop spans 15 amino acids. V was clipped by 3 bases and J by 4 bases; unmatched bases: 9. Germline V gene lookup returns CDR1 SGHKS and CDR2 YYEKEE (reference sequence).

This clonotype counts as medium-sized (0.01 to 0.1%). V gene TRBV6-5 combines with J gene TRBJ1-1; D uncertain. Trimming took off 11 bases at V and 1 base at J, with 17 bases between the two ends. This CDR3 contains 14 residues. Germline V gene data show CDR1 as MNHEY and CDR2 as SVGAGI. CDR3 sequence: CASHRASRNTEAFF. The DNA for the CDR3 is TGTGCCTCACACCGGGCCTCACGGAACACTGAAGCTTTCTTT.

By frequency in the sample, this clonotype is medium-sized. The rearrangement uses TRBV2 and TRBJ1-3; unclear D gene. V dropped 7 bases and J dropped 0 bases, with 10 bases sitting between them. Germline CDR1 and CDR2: SNHLY and FYNNEI. This CDR3 comprises 14 residues. For the CDR3, the DNA is TGTGCCAGCATTTCGACGGGCTCTGGAAACACCATATATTTT. Encoded protein: CASISTGSGNTIYF.

This clonotype was detected only once. It differs at one base from a far larger clone, so likely a read error. The rearrangement uses TRBV10-3 and TRBJ1-3, with a possible D match to TRBD1 (5 bases). The germline V gene has CDR1 ENHRY and CDR2 SYGVKD. The CDR3 is made up of 13 amino acids. V lost 5 bases and J lost 2, with 7 bases in between. This CDR3 reads CAISQGAGNTIYF. The CDR3 region has the DNA TGTGCCATCAGTCAGGGCGCTGGAAACACCATATATTTT.

This chain links TRBV6-1 with TRBJ1-3, with D perhaps TRBD1 (6 bases). Deletions cut 2 bases from V and 2 bases from J, with 10 bases between. Germline CDR1 reads MNHNS; CDR2 reads SASEGT. This CDR3 region has 15 residues. CDR3 coding DNA: TGTGCCAGCAGTGAAATGGACAGAGCTGGAAACACCATATATTTT. Protein: CASSEMDRAGNTIYF.

By share, this clonotype counts as medium-sized. The V call is TRBV5-6, the J call TRBJ1-2, with a weak D call TRBD1 (5 bases). The germline gives CDR1 SGHDT, CDR2 YYEEEE. The CDR3 sequence is 15 residues long. Trimming stripped 6 bases from V and 2 bases from J, with 17 bases between. CDR3 nucleotide sequence: TGTGCCAGCACCCGCCCCCGGGGGAAAAACTATGGCTACACCTTC. Protein product: CASTRPRGKNYGYTF.

This clonotype has just a few counts. The gene calls are TRBV10-1 and TRBJ1-1; no clear D gene. The V gene's germline CDR1 is WNHNN and CDR2 SYGVQD (reference sequence). There are 8 residues in the CDR3. V lost 9 bases, J lost 5 bases, and 1 base lay in between. The chain's CDR3 is CASTEAFF. Written as DNA, the CDR3 is TGCGCCAGTACTGAAGCTTTCTTT.

This clonotype is deemed medium-sized. V and J are TRBV7-2 and TRBJ1-2; D gene ambiguous. V lost 1 base, J lost 8 bases, and 14 bases lay in between. Germline loops: CDR1 SGHTA, CDR2 FQGNSA. CDR3 length equals 14 residues. DNA for the CDR3: TGTGCCAGCAGCTTAGATGCAGGATCTGAAGGCTACACCTTC. It codes for CASSLDAGSEGYTF.

The V and J genes are TRBV7-9 and TRBJ1-3; D might be TRBD1 (5 bases). The V gene's germline CDR1 is SEHNR and CDR2 FQNEAQ (reference sequence). V was shortened by 3 bases and J by 2 bases, with 11 bases between the two germline ends. This CDR3 contains 15 residues. DNA for the CDR3: TGTGCCAGCAGCTTGGGGGGAGCGGCTGGAAACACCATATATTTT. Translation: CASSLGGAAGNTIYF.

This clonotype rates as medium-sized. The V gene is TRBV12-3 or TRBV12-4, the J gene TRBJ1-2; unclear D gene. The CDR3 length is 15 residues. Trimming pared 5 bases from V and 0 bases from J, leaving 13 bases between. The CDR3 DNA is TGTGCCAGCAGTACGGCCAGTGGAGCTAACTATGGCTACACCTTC. Encoded protein: CASSTASGANYGYTF.

The chain combines TRBV5-4 with TRBJ2-5, with no clear D. CDR3 size: 12 residues. V dropped 4 bases and J dropped 4 bases, with 8 bases sitting between them. The V gene's germline CDR1 is SGHNT and CDR2 YYREEE (reference sequence). CDR3 bases: TGTGCCAGCAGCCGGCCCGGAGAGACCCAGTACTTC. It is translated as CASSRPGETQYF.